The 14 T cell receptor beta chains listed next were all sequenced from one sample in a study of T cell changes during pregnancy in multiple sclerosis. TCRdb keeps only in-frame clones here, not all; method: immunoSEQ multiplex PCR. The table records 40,000 or so clones, roughly nine tenths of them present only once. The sample consisted of peripheral blood, taken in the third trimester of pregnancy. The receptor set was obtained from a female donor in good health, enrolled as a control in a pregnancy study.

The gene calls are TRBV5-4 and TRBJ2-7, with no clear D. Trimming took 1 base from V and 2 from J, leaving 10 bases between them. This CDR3 contains 14 residues. Germline CDR1 and CDR2: SGHNT and YYREEE (reference sequence). Here the CDR3 reads CASSLPSPPYEQYF. In DNA form, the CDR3 reads TGTGCCAGCAGCTTGCCGTCTCCCCCCTACGAGCAGTACTTC.

This chain links TRBV5-1 with TRBJ2-4; 8 nucleotides match TRBD1. Losses at the gene ends were 4 bases for V and 2 bases for J; bases not matched to a gene: 8. Germline CDR1 and CDR2: SGHRS and YFSETQ. This CDR3 spans 16 amino acids. The CDR3 sequence is CASSLRQGTPKNIQYF. Written as DNA, the CDR3 is TGCGCCAGCAGCCTAAGACAGGGGACCCCCAAAAACATTCAGTACTTC.

This chain links TRBV9 with TRBJ2-7; TRBD1 might be the D (6 bases). This CDR3 comprises 14 residues. CDR1 and CDR2 (germline): SGDLS, YYNGEE. The V end was cut by 4 bases, the J end by 4 bases, with 15 bases between. CDR3 bases: TGTGCCAGCAGCACGGGATCCAGGGGATACGAGCAGTACTTC. This sequence encodes CASSTGSRGYEQYF.

This clone showed up just a few times. V usage is TRBV27 and J usage is TRBJ2-7; 11 nucleotides line up with TRBD2. The CDR3 runs to 16 residues. The junction had 8 bases not matched to a gene; V was cut back by 5 bases and J by 2 bases. CDR1 is MNHEY, CDR2 SMNVEV, per germline (reference sequence). The CDR3 DNA reads as TGTGCCAGCAGTCTAGCCGGACTAGCGGGCGCCTACGAGCAGTACTTC. It yields the protein CASSLAGLAGAYEQYF.

The chain has TRBV4-3 and TRBJ1-2; 7 nucleotides align to TRBD1. The J segment lost 1 base and the V segment lost 4 bases, leaving 9 bases of the junction unmatched. The CDR3 contains 16 residues. Looked up from germline, CDR1 is LGHNA and CDR2 is YSLEER. CDR3 coding DNA: TGCGCCAGCAGCCGCACAGGGGCAGGAAATAACTATGGCTACACCTTC. It is translated as CASSRTGAGNNYGYTF.

The chain carries TRBV29-1 and TRBJ1-1; D unresolved. This CDR3 spans 15 amino acids. Trimming took off 4 bases at V and 9 bases at J, with 24 bases between the two ends. From germline, CDR1 is SQVTM and CDR2 ANQGSEA. The CDR3 here is CSVARRDGTGIQAFF. The CDR3 DNA follows: TGCAGCGTTGCAAGGAGGGATGGCACGGGGATTCAAGCTTTCTTT.

The chain joins TRBV6-4 to TRBJ2-3; 9 positions match TRBD2. J gave up 2 bases and V 3 bases, and 3 bases lay outside the gene matches. Germline V CDR1 and CDR2: MRHNA, SNTAGT. The CDR3 contains 15 residues. CDR3 amino acids: CASSELAGLTDTQYF. CDR3 bases: TGTGCCAGCAGTGAACTAGCGGGTCTCACAGATACGCAGTATTTT.

The genes are TRBV5-4 and TRBJ1-6; TRBD1 matches 7 bases. V was clipped by 8 bases and J by 8 bases; unmatched bases: 7. The germline V gene encodes CDR1 SGHNT and CDR2 YYREEE (reference sequence). CDR3 length: 13 amino acids. The CDR3 nucleotides read TGTGCCAGGAGAGGGCAGGGGGATTCACCCCTCCACTTT. Its protein is CARRGQGDSPLHF.

The V and J genes are TRBV4-2 and TRBJ2-7; perhaps TRBD2 as D (5 bases). V shed 3 bases and J shed 2 bases, with 14 bases lying between them. The CDR3 extends over 15 amino acids. In germline, CDR1 is LGHNA, CDR2 YNFKEQ. As DNA, the CDR3 is TGTGCCAGCAGCCACGGCGGGCGGTGGACCTACGAGCAGTACTTC. It yields the protein CASSHGGRWTYEQYF.

V is TRBV11-3 and J is TRBJ2-7; 9 positions match TRBD1. The CDR3 extends over 15 amino acids. Germline loops: CDR1 SGHNT, CDR2 YENEEA. V gave up 2 bases and J gave up 5 bases; unmatched junction bases: 7. CDR3 in DNA: TGTGCCAGCAGCTTAACTCGGGACAGGGCCCACGAGCAGTACTTC. It yields the protein CASSLTRDRAHEQYF. Based on the CDR3 plus reference TRBV11-3 and TRBJ2-7, the full variable domain is EAGVVQSPRYKIIEKKQPVAFWCNPISGHNTLYWYLQNLGQGPELLIRYENEEAVDDSQLPKDRFSAERLKGVDSTLKIQPAELGDSAVYLCASSLTRDRAHEQYFGPGTRLTVT.

This clone appeared a few times. This chain connects TRBV7-2 to TRBJ1-1, with 9 bases aligning to TRBD1. From germline, CDR1 is SGHTA and CDR2 FQGNSA. V lost 7 bases, J lost 2 bases, and 5 bases stayed unmatched. CDR3 length: 14 residues. The CDR3 sequence is CASKNTGGNTEAFF. CDR3 DNA sequence: TGTGCCAGCAAGAATACAGGGGGCAACACTGAAGCTTTCTTT.

The chain combines TRBV28 with TRBJ2-7; unclear D gene. The CDR3 loop spans 17 amino acids. The germline CDR1 and CDR2 sequences are MDHEN and SYDVKM. V lost 7 bases and J 0 bases, leaving 22 bases between the germline ends. Here the CDR3 reads CASNPRGRRKSSYEQYF. CDR3 bases: TGTGCCAGCAATCCCCGCGGCCGGAGAAAGAGCTCCTACGAGCAGTACTTC.

This clone was seen a single time. The V call is TRBV19, the J call TRBJ2-6; D is undetermined. The V gene's germline CDR1 is LNHDA and CDR2 SQIVND (reference sequence). The CDR3 covers 13 residues. Trimming pared 5 bases from V and 0 bases from J, leaving 2 bases between. CDR3: CASSRSGANVLTF. In DNA form, the CDR3 reads TGTGCCAGTAGTCGCTCTGGGGCCAACGTCCTGACTTTC.

Only a few counts were recorded for this clone. The chain carries TRBV5-1 and TRBJ1-1; perhaps TRBD1 as D (6 bases). V lost 0 bases to trimming and J lost 0 bases, with 9 bases between them. Germline V gene sequence: CDR1 SGHRS, CDR2 YFSETQ. CDR3 length equals 15 residues. The CDR3 DNA follows: TGCGCCAGCAGCTTGGTCGGACAGCTGAACACTGAAGCTTTCTTT. Amino acid sequence: CASSLVGQLNTEAFF.